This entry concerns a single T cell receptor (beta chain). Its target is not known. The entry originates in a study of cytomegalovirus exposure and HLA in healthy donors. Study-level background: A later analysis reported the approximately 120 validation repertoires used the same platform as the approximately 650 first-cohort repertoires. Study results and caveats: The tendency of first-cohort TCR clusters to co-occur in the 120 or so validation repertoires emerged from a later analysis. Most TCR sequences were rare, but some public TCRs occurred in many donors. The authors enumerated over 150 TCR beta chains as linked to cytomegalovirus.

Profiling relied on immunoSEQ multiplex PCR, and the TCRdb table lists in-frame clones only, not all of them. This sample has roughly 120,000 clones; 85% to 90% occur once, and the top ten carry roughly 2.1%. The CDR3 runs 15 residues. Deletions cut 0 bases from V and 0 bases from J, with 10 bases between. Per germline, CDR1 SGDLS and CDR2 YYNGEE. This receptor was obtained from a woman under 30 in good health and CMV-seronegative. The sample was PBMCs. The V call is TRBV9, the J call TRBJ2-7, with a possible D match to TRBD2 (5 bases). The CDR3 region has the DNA TGTGCCAGCAGCGTAGCTCCGGGAAACTCCTACGAGCAGTACTTC. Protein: CASSVAPGNSYEQYF.